This T cell receptor beta chain was obtained from a study of cytomegalovirus exposure and HLA in healthy donors. As regards this clone: Its specificity is not known.

Study results and caveats: Researchers left out some V segments, among them TRBV6-2 and TRBV6-3, as indistinguishable.

CDR3 length equals 14 residues. Trimming pared 5 bases from V and 0 bases from J, leaving 9 bases between. CDR1 is MDHEN, CDR2 SYDVKM, per germline. The PCR had 60 Vbeta and 13 Jbeta primers. Clones were sequenced by immunoSEQ multiplex PCR, and TCRdb holds only the in-frame ones, with some missing. The sample holds about 98,000 clones, more than 70% seen once. The chain uses TRBV28 and TRBJ2-3; no definite D call. This clonotype was obtained from a man aged 18-30 years in good health and CMV-seropositive. Specimen: PBMCs. Written as DNA, the CDR3 is TGTGCCAGCAGTAAACAGCTTAGCACAGATACGCAGTATTTT. It specifies CASSKQLSTDTQYF.